Listed here are 30 T cell receptor beta chains from one sample, sequenced in a study of blood T cell repertoires in COVID-19. Using immunoSEQ multiplex PCR, the repertoire was profiled, and TCRdb retains in-frame clones only, with some absent. Of about 190,000 clones detected, around 80% appear once; the ten largest clones hold 15% to 20%. What was sequenced was peripheral blood. Every receptor here comes from a human donor in a cohort sampled during active COVID-19.

The chain carries TRBV29-1 and TRBJ1-2, with D uncertain. The CDR3 length is 11 residues. V lost 4 bases and J lost 5, with 8 bases in between. CDR1 is SQVTM and CDR2 is ANQGSEA in the germline V gene. CDR3 nucleotides: TGCAGCGTTGTCGTCAGTTATGGCTACACCTTC. Amino acid sequence: CSVVVSYGYTF. The complete variable domain, with remaining parts taken from reference TRBV29-1 and TRBJ1-2, reads SAVISQKPSRDICQRGTSLTIQCQVDSQVTMMFWYRQQPGQSLTLIATANQGSEATYESGFVIDKFPISRPNLTFSTLTVSNMSPEDSSIYLCSVVVSYGYTFGSGTRLTVV.

The rearrangement joins TRBV5-4 to TRBJ2-3; 8 nucleotides agree with TRBD2. V was pared by 4 bases and J by 3 bases, with 13 bases of the junction left unmatched. CDR3 length equals 17 residues. In germline, CDR1 is SGHNT, CDR2 YYREEE (reference sequence). Here the CDR3 DNA reads TGTGCCAGCAGCGGAGGGACTAGTGGGTCGTGGACAGATACGCAGTATTTT. Its protein is CASSGGTSGSWTDTQYF.

The chain links TRBV3-1 (or the pseudogene TRBV3-2) to TRBJ1-2; 7 nucleotides match TRBD1. The CDR3 loop spans 13 amino acids. V dropped 3 bases and J dropped 6; count of bases not matched to a gene: 4. CDR1 is LGHDT, CDR2 YNNKEL, per germline (reference sequence). CDR3 in amino acids: CASSHRDRDGYTF. For the CDR3, the DNA is TGTGCCAGCAGCCACAGAGACAGGGATGGCTACACCTTC.

V is TRBV7-9 and J is TRBJ1-1; perhaps TRBD1 as D (5 bases). V gave up 5 bases and J gave up 7 bases, with 11 bases separating them. Looked up from germline, CDR1 is SEHNR and CDR2 is FQNEAQ (reference sequence). The CDR3 sequence is 12 residues long. CDR3 sequence reads: CASSTRQLEAFF. DNA of the CDR3: TGTGCCAGCAGCACCAGACAGCTTGAAGCTTTCTTT.

The chain uses TRBV6-5 and TRBJ2-5; 7 bases are a match to TRBD1. This CDR3 contains 15 residues. After removal of 2 bases from V and 0 bases from J, the junction contained 3 bases not matched to a gene. CDR1 is MNHEY and CDR2 is SVGAGI in the germline V gene. CDR3 protein: CASSYKGTDQETQYF. The CDR3 coding sequence is TGTGCCAGCAGTTACAAGGGGACAGACCAAGAGACCCAGTACTTC.

The rearrangement uses TRBV19 and TRBJ1-1; 7 bases are shared with TRBD1. The CDR3 is 13 residues long. V was clipped by 6 bases and J by 3 bases; unmatched bases: 4. The germline V gene has CDR1 LNHDA and CDR2 SQIVND (reference sequence). CDR3 DNA sequence: TGTGCCAGTAGGCCGGGACAGCACACTGAAGCTTTCTTT. Protein product: CASRPGQHTEAFF.

The CDR3 bases are TGTGCCAGCAGCGCTCTAGCGGGCTTTAATGAGCAGTTCTTC. This gives the protein CASSALAGFNEQFF. V usage is TRBV9 and J usage is TRBJ2-1, with 8 bases lining up with TRBD2. The CDR3 runs 14 residues. Per the germline V gene, CDR1 is SGDLS and CDR2 is YYNGEE. V dropped 3 bases and J dropped 7; count of bases not matched to a gene: 6.

This chain links TRBV7-8 with TRBJ1-1; D remains unclear. Trimming pared 5 bases from V and 6 bases from J, leaving 10 bases between. The CDR3 contains 12 residues. Per the germline V gene, CDR1 is SGHVS and CDR2 is FQNEAQ. CDR3 bases: TGTGCCAGCAGCAGAGCTCGGTCTGAAGCTTTCTTT. Translating gives CASSRARSEAFF.

This chain joins TRBV11-2 and TRBJ1-3; D not certain. Trimming shortened V by 0 bases and J by 5 bases, and 17 bases separated the two germline ends. Germline assignment: CDR1 SGHAT and CDR2 FQNNGV. The CDR3 contains 17 residues. As DNA, the CDR3 is TGTGCCAGCAGCTTAGATAGAGCCCTCCGAGCGAGAAACACCATATATTTT. Its protein is CASSLDRALRARNTIYF.

The V call is TRBV5-1, the J call TRBJ2-3; 7 bases align to TRBD2. The germline V gene has CDR1 SGHRS and CDR2 YFSETQ. The CDR3 extends over 15 amino acids. V was pared by 0 bases and J by 2 bases, with 3 bases of the junction left unmatched. The CDR3 DNA sequence: TGCGCCAGCAGCTTGGCCGGGGGGTACACAGATACGCAGTATTTT. Its translation: CASSLAGGYTDTQYF.

This chain uses TRBV2 with TRBJ2-2, with 9 bases fitting TRBD1. This CDR3 is built from 12 residues. J lost 7 bases, V lost 10 bases, and 4 bases had no gene match. CDR1 is SNHLY and CDR2 is FYNNEI in the germline V gene. The CDR3 here is CATRTGVGELFF. CDR3 bases: TGTGCCACCCGGACAGGGGTCGGGGAGCTGTTTTTT. The entire variable domain, with the rest obtained from reference TRBV2 and TRBJ2-2, is as follows: EPEVTQTPSHQVTQMGQEVILRCVPISNHLYFYWYRQILGQKVEFLVSFYNNEISEKSEIFDDQFSVERPDGSNFTLKIRSTKLEDSAMYFCATRTGVGELFFGEGSRLTVL.

The chain combines TRBV28 with TRBJ1-2; D might be TRBD1 (5 bases). This CDR3 is 15 amino acids long. The ends were cut back, 4 bases at V and 3 bases at J, with 15 bases in the middle. Germline values: CDR1 MDHEN, CDR2 SYDVKM. CDR3 residues: CASSSRVRGDYGYTF. The CDR3 nucleotides are TGTGCCAGCAGTTCACGGGTCCGGGGGGACTATGGCTACACCTTC.

The genes are TRBV7-9 and TRBJ1-3, with 9 nucleotides matching TRBD1. Germline assignment: CDR1 SEHNR and CDR2 FQNEAQ (reference sequence). The length of the CDR3 is 16 residues. Losses at the gene ends were 5 bases for V and 3 bases for J; bases not matched to a gene: 8. The CDR3 sequence: CASSTPTGGNGNTIYF. In DNA, the CDR3 is TGTGCCAGCAGCACCCCGACAGGGGGTAATGGAAACACCATATATTTT.

This sequence joins TRBV24-1 and TRBJ2-3; 7 bases agree with TRBD1. J gave up 3 bases and V 3 bases, and 5 bases lay outside the gene matches. Germline-derived CDR1 and CDR2 are KGHDR and SFDVKD. The CDR3 extends over 15 amino acids. The CDR3 is CATSDRQGVTDTQYF. CDR3 sequence (DNA): TGTGCCACCAGTGATAGACAGGGAGTAACAGATACGCAGTATTTT.

The rearrangement joins TRBV7-9 to TRBJ1-2, with TRBD1 as a possible D gene (5 bases). The ends were cut back, 0 bases at V and 6 bases at J, with 17 bases in the middle. CDR3 size: 16 residues. Per the germline V gene, CDR1 is SEHNR and CDR2 is FQNEAQ (reference sequence). The CDR3 DNA follows: TGTGCCAGCAGCTTAGCTTCGGGGGGAGAGGTCCATGGCTACACCTTC. Protein sequence: CASSLASGGEVHGYTF.

The rearrangement links TRBV5-1 to TRBJ2-2; a possible D gene is TRBD2 (5 bases). CDR3 length: 16 residues. V lost 0 bases and J lost 0, with 9 bases in between. CDR1 is SGHRS, CDR2 YFSETQ, per germline. The CDR3 reads CASSLAGVANTGELFF. Written as DNA, the CDR3 is TGCGCCAGCAGCTTGGCCGGGGTCGCGAACACCGGGGAGCTGTTTTTT.

This clone was observed a few times. This chain joins TRBV12-3 or TRBV12-4 and TRBJ1-4, with D unresolved. V shed 6 bases and J shed 8 bases, with 13 bases lying between them. CDR3 length equals 13 residues. The CDR3: CASRLMVEEKLFF. The CDR3 region has the DNA TGTGCCAGCAGGCTCATGGTAGAGGAAAAACTGTTTTTT.

The CDR3 DNA reads TGTGCCAGCAGCTCTTTACAGGGGGCGGGTTTTGGCTACACCTTC. Amino acid sequence: CASSSLQGAGFGYTF. The chain has TRBV28 and TRBJ1-2; 9 bases match TRBD1. V lost 6 bases and J lost 7; bases outside the gene matches: 12. CDR1 is MDHEN and CDR2 is SYDVKM in the germline V gene. CDR3 size: 15 residues.

V is TRBV7-8 and J is TRBJ1-5; 8 bases map to TRBD1. The CDR3 extends over 15 amino acids. The germline CDR1 and CDR2 sequences are SGHVS and FQNEAQ. Germline trimming cut 5 bases from V and 0 bases from J; bases unmatched to any gene: 3. The CDR3 is CASSTTGDSNQPQHF. DNA for the CDR3: TGTGCCAGCAGCACGACAGGGGATAGCAATCAGCCCCAGCATTTT.

Of note for this clone: The junction shows a germline mismatch at one end, possibly a read error. The chain employs TRBV7-9 and TRBJ2-1, with 12 positions matching TRBD2. Germline lookup yields CDR1 SEHNR and CDR2 FQNEAQ (reference sequence). CDR3 length: 15 residues. The CDR3 DNA is TGTGCCAGCAGCCTAGCGGGAGGGCCAGCCGATGAGCAGTTCTTC. It encodes CASSLAGGPADEQFF.

V and J are TRBV4-2 and TRBJ2-5, with TRBD1 matching over 9 bases. J was trimmed by 7 bases and V by 4 bases; bases with no gene match: 16. Germline V gene data show CDR1 as LGHNA and CDR2 as YNFKEQ. The CDR3 contains 17 residues. CDR3 in amino acids: CASSRGGRGQGQGTQYF. The CDR3 coding sequence is TGTGCCAGCAGCCGCGGCGGTCGGGGACAGGGACAGGGGACCCAGTACTTC.

The V gene is TRBV19, the J gene TRBJ2-2, with 7 bases fitting TRBD2. CDR3 length: 15 amino acids. Germline V CDR1 and CDR2: LNHDA, SQIVND (reference sequence). The V gene end was trimmed by 7 bases and the J gene end by 6 bases; junction bases not matched to a gene: 11. The CDR3 nucleotides read TGTGCCAGTATTAATGAGGGAGGGGTACCCGGGGAGCTGTTTTTT. It encodes CASINEGGVPGELFF. The full variable domain, rest sourced from reference TRBV19 and TRBJ2-2, is DGGITQSPKYLFRKEGQNVTLSCEQNLNHDAMYWYRQDPGQGLRLIYYSQIVNDFQKGDIAEGYSVSREKKESFPLTVTSAQKNPTAFYLCASINEGGVPGELFFGEGSRLTVL.

The chain carries TRBV7-2 and TRBJ2-1, with D maybe TRBD2 (6 bases). Between the trimmed V and J ends, which lost 5 bases and 8 bases, there was a span of 13 bases. This CDR3 is 13 amino acids long. CDR1 SGHTA and CDR2 FQGNSA come from the germline V gene. The CDR3 nucleotides read TGTGCCAGCAGCCTCGGGAGAATGGATGAGCAGTTCTTC. This gives the protein CASSLGRMDEQFF.

The chain employs TRBV18 and TRBJ2-2; 8 nucleotides line up with TRBD2. The V segment lost 1 base and the J segment 4 bases; nucleotides outside the gene matches: 5. The V gene's germline CDR1 is KGHSH and CDR2 LQKENI. CDR3 length: 16 residues. CDR3 loop: CASSPLRGGITGELFF. DNA of the CDR3: TGTGCCAGCTCACCACTTCGGGGGGGCATCACCGGGGAGCTGTTTTTT.

The rearrangement links TRBV5-6 to TRBJ1-1, with 7 bases matching TRBD1. Germline values: CDR1 SGHDT, CDR2 YYEEEE. The CDR3 covers 14 residues. Germline trimming cut 2 bases from V and 4 bases from J; bases unmatched to any gene: 5. CDR3 in DNA: TGTGCCAGCAGCTTCCTTAGGGGGCGCACTGAAGCTTTCTTT. Its protein product is CASSFLRGRTEAFF.

The chain employs TRBV5-1 and TRBJ1-2, with D tentatively TRBD1 (6 bases). Germline CDR1 reads SGHRS; CDR2 reads YFSETQ. Trimming took 5 bases from V and 2 from J, leaving 16 bases between them. The CDR3 is 15 residues long. The CDR3 loop reads CASSPRTDLNYGYTF. The CDR3 DNA sequence: TGCGCCAGCAGTCCACGGACAGATTTGAACTATGGCTACACCTTC.

The chain is built from TRBV3-1 (or the pseudogene TRBV3-2) and TRBJ1-3; no reliable D call. The CDR3 covers 12 residues. In germline, CDR1 is LGHDT, CDR2 YNNKEL (reference sequence). V lost 2 bases and J lost 9, with 8 bases in between. This CDR3 reads CASSQSGSTIYF. CDR3 bases: TGTGCCAGCAGCCAATCGGGGAGCACCATATATTTT.

V and J are TRBV5-1 and TRBJ2-3, with D unclear. The CDR3 extends over 12 amino acids. Germline CDR1 SGHRS, CDR2 YFSETQ. Trimming shortened V by 5 bases and J by 4 bases, and 8 bases separated the two germline ends. CDR3 in amino acids: CASRRVADTQYF. The CDR3 DNA sequence: TGCGCCAGCAGAAGAGTGGCAGATACGCAGTATTTT.

This chain joins TRBV6-5 and TRBJ2-7; 8 bases are a match to TRBD1. V was pared by 6 bases and J by 4 bases, with 8 bases of the junction left unmatched. Germline V CDR1 and CDR2: MNHEY, SVGAGI. This CDR3 is 14 amino acids long. Written as DNA, the CDR3 is TGTGCCAGCAGCCCCCCAGGGGGCAAATACGAGCAGTACGTC. Residues: CASSPPGGKYEQYV.

This chain joins TRBV18 and TRBJ2-7, with 10 bases identical to TRBD1. The CDR3 extends over 14 amino acids. V lost 4 bases, J lost 2 bases, and 2 bases stayed unmatched. The germline CDR1 and CDR2 sequences are KGHSH and LQKENI. The CDR3 DNA reads as TGTGCCAGCTCACGGACAGGGGGACCCTACGAGCAGTACTTC. Protein product: CASSRTGGPYEQYF.